The T cell receptor beta chain described here comes from a study of molecular identifiers for immune sequencing clone quantification. Study observations and caveats: Highly expanded clone sizes could be underestimated by identical TCR molecules sharing a barcode. Reports indicate spiked Jurkat TCR RNA from one cell could be found among around 970,000 naive cells.

This clonotype turned up a few times. Its cognate antigen is unknown. V gave up 4 bases and J gave up 0 bases, with 17 bases separating them. Germline V CDR1 and CDR2: SGHRS, YFSETQ. The CDR3 spans 16 residues. TCRdb re-analysed the PCR reads in MiXCR, keeping a single row per CDR3 protein. This sample has 62,000 or so distinct CDR3 sequences, with 15% to 20% found just once. This rearrangement joins TRBV5-1 to TRBJ2-7; D tentatively fits TRBD1 or TRBD2 (5 bases each). Sample: naive CD8+ T cells from blood, with Jurkat cell RNA spiked in. Noted subset: FACS-sorted CD8+CD4-CCR7+CD45RA+ naive T cells. The TCR comes from a human donor in good health. Some libraries in this study had Jurkat cell RNA spiked in. CDR3 DNA: TGCGCCAGCAGCGGGAGACAAGGGACCGGCTCCTACGAGCAGTACTTC. Its protein product is CASSGRQGTGSYEQYF.